This TCR beta chain was sequenced during a study of shared T cell receptors in the human thymus. The CDR3 covers 15 residues. CDR1 and CDR2 (germline): SGHTS, YDEGEE. The ends were cut back, 1 base at V and 3 bases at J, with 14 bases in the middle. Sequenced by immunoSEQ multiplex PCR; TCRdb stores in-frame clones only, minus some. The sample records hundreds of thousands of clones, over 75% being singletons. This sample was also put to use in a study of human thymus T cells. This second study notes: Infants served as donors; they were healthy and Finnish and were having corrective surgery for congenital heart defects. Resections from corrective heart surgery provided thymus tissue. Thymic and blood repertoires seemed to favor certain V and J genes.

The chain has TRBV5-8 and TRBJ2-7; tentative D call: TRBD2 (6 bases). Sequenced material: thymocytes. This TCR came from a boy in the first two years of life with a congenital heart defect. CDR3 sequence reads: CASSLLPSAVYEQYF. The DNA of the CDR3 is TGTGCCAGCAGCTTGCTGCCTAGCGCGGTCTACGAGCAGTACTTC. The whole variable domain, remainder taken from reference TRBV5-8 and TRBJ2-7, is EAGVTQSPTHLIKTRGQQATLRCSPISGHTSVYWYQQALGLGLQFLLWYDEGEERNRGNFPPRFSGRQFPNYSSELNVNALELEDSALYLCASSLLPSAVYEQYFGPGTRLTVT.